This TCR beta chain was sequenced for a study of low-dose radiotherapy and immunotherapy resistance in tumors. Study background: One day prior to radiation and immunotherapy, intravenous cyclophosphamide at 200 mg/m2 was given, repeated every two weeks.

Time point in this sample: before trial treatment. Nivolumab, ipilimumab, aspirin, low-dose cyclophosphamide and low-dose radiotherapy were all administered to the donors. The V and J ends lost 7 bases and 9 bases respectively, with 7 bases between them. CDR3 length equals 10 residues. Germline V gene data show CDR1 as LGHDT and CDR2 as YNNKEL (reference sequence). This clonotype was picked up many times. With TRAV- and TRBV-specific primers, first-strand cDNA was made, covering the alpha and beta chains. TCRs underwent approximately 20 PCR cycles of amplification with a constant-region primer and V-primer adapter. TCRdb reprocessed the reads via MiXCR and lists one record per CDR3 protein. The table records approximately 89,000 distinct CDR3 sequences, 18% of them present only once.

The receptor's source is a male donor with prostate cancer. The rearrangement uses TRBV3-1 and TRBJ2-1, with D hard to call. Specimen: PBMCs, collected before treatment. The CDR3, as DNA: TGTGCCAGCATCGCCGCTGAGCAGTTCTTC. It encodes CASIAAEQFF.